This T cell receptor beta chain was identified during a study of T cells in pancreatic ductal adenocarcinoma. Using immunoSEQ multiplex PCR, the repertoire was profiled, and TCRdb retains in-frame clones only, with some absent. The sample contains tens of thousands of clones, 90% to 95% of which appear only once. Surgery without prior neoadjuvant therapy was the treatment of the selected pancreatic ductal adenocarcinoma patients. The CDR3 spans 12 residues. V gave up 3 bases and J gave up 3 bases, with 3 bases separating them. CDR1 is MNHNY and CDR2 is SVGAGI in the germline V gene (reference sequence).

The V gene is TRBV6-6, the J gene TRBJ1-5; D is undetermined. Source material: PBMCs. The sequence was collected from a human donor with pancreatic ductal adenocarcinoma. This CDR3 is CASSYHNQPQHF. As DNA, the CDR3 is TGTGCCAGCAGTTATCACAATCAGCCCCAGCATTTT.